Sequencing of this T cell receptor beta chain was carried out in a study of blood T cells in healthy people across ages. Overall study findings and caveats: CMV status of donors was not determined, possibly confounding expanded clonotype changes.

On this clonotype: What it binds is not known.

CDR1 is SGHRS and CDR2 is YFSETQ in the germline V gene. V lost 0 bases, J lost 3 bases, and 12 bases lay in between. This CDR3 spans 16 amino acids. The authors ran a second PCR of about 6 to 12 cycles using a sample-barcoded 5' primer and a J-beta primer mix. TCRdb used MiXCR to reprocess the 5' RACE reads, holding one entry per CDR3 protein. Found here are some 1.7 million distinct CDR3 sequences, 28% of them singletons; the top ten hold roughly 8.2%. The receptor's source is a woman between 25 and 40 years old in good health. V gene TRBV5-1 combines with J gene TRBJ2-2; no clear D. Sample: blood. The CDR3 DNA reads TGCGCCAGCAGCTTGGAGCAGAGTGAGGACACCGGGGAGCTGTTTTTT. Its translation: CASSLEQSEDTGELFF.